The T cell receptor (beta chain) under discussion was sequenced for a study of T-cell memory formation after mild COVID-19. TCRdb re-called the 5' RACE reads through MiXCR, storing one row per CDR3 protein. The data hold 200,000 or so distinct CDR3 sequences, with around 8.8% observed a single time. Overall study findings and caveats: Prior to infection, memory already included some responding clones, suggesting cross-reactive memory joined.

Germline lookup yields CDR1 SGHTA and CDR2 FQGNSA. The CDR3 covers 15 residues. V gave up 1 base and J gave up 8 bases; unmatched junction bases: 7. This clonotype was picked up many times. No antigen is known for it. This chain joins TRBV7-2 and TRBJ2-1; 8 positions match TRBD2. Specimen: PBMCs or a T cell subset sorted from them (not recorded which). The TCR was taken from a young man who had mild COVID-19 (a few samples of this study predate the infection). Cell type and time point are not known. The DNA of the CDR3 is TGTGCCAGCAGCTTAGTAACTAGCGGTTGGGATGAGCAGTTCTTC. As protein: CASSLVTSGWDEQFF.